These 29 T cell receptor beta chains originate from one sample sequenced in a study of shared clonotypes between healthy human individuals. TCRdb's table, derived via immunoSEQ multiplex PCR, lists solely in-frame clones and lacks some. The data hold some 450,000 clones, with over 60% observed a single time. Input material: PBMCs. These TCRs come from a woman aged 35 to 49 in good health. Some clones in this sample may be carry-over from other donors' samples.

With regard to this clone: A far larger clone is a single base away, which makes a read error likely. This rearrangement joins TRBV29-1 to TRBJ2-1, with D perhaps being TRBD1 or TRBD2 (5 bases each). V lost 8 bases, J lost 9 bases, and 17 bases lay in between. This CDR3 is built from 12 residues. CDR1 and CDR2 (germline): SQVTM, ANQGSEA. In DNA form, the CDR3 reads TGCAGCCTGATCTATTCAGGGACTGAGCAGTTCTTC. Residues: CSLIYSGTEQFF.

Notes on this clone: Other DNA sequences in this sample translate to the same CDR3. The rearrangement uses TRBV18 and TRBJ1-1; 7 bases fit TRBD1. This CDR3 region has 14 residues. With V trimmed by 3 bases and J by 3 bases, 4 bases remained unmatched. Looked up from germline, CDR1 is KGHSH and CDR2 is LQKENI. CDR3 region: CASSPRTGDTEAFF. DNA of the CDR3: TGTGCCAGCTCACCGCGGACAGGAGACACTGAAGCTTTCTTT.

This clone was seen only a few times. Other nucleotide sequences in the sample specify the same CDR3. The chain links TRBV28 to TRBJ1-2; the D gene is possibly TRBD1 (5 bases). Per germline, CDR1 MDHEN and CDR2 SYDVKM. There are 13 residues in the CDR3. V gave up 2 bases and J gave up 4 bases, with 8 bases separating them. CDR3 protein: CASSLGGSYGYTF. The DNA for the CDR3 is TGTGCCAGCAGTTTAGGGGGGTCCTATGGCTACACCTTC.

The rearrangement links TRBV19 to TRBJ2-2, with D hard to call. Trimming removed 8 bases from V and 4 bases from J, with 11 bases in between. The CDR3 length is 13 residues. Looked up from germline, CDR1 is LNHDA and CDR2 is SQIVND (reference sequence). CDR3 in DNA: TGTGCCAGTCGTCCGACCCTCACCGGGGAGCTGTTTTTT. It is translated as CASRPTLTGELFF.

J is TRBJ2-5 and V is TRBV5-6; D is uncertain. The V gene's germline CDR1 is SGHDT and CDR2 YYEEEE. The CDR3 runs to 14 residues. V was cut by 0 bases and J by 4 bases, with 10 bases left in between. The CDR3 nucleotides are TGTGCCAGCAGCTTGGGGCCCCCGGGAGAGACCCAGTACTTC. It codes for CASSLGPPGETQYF.

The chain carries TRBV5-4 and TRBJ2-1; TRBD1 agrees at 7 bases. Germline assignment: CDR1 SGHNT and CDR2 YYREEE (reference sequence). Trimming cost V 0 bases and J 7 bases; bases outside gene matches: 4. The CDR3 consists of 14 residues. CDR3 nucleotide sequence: TGTGCCAGCAGCTTGGAGAGGGGGCGGAATGAGCAGTTCTTC. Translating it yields CASSLERGRNEQFF.

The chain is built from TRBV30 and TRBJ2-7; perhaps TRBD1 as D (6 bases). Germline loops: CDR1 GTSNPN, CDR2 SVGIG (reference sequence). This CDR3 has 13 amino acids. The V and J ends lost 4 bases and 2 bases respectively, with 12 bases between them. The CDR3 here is CAWKVQGPYEQYF. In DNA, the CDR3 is TGTGCCTGGAAGGTTCAGGGGCCCTACGAGCAGTACTTC.

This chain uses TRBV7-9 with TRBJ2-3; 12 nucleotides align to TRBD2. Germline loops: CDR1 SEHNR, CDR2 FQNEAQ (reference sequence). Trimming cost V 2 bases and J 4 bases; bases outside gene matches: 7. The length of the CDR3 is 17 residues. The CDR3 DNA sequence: TGTGCCAGCAGCTTATTTGGGCTAGCGGGAGGGCCAGATACGCAGTATTTT. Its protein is CASSLFGLAGGPDTQYF.

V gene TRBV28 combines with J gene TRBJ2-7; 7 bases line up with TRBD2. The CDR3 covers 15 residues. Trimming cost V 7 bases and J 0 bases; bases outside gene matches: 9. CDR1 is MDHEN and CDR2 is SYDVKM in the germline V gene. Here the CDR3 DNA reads TGTGCCAGCACTGAAGGGGCTAGCGGCTCCTACGAGCAGTACTTC. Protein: CASTEGASGSYEQYF.

The CDR3 loop reads CASSLIRAEQFF. CDR3 bases: TGTGCCAGCAGCCTGATTAGGGCTGAGCAGTTCTTC. The chain links TRBV13 to TRBJ2-1; D is ambiguous. V lost 5 bases to trimming and J lost 9 bases, with 11 bases between them. CDR1 is PRHDT and CDR2 is FYEKMQ in the germline V gene (reference sequence). This CDR3 comprises 12 residues.

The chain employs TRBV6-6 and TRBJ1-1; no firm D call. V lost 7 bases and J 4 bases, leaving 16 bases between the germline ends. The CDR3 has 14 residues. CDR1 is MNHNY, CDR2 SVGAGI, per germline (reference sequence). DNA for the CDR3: TGTGCCAGCACCAAGACCCGGGGAGGCACTGAAGCTTTCTTT. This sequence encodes CASTKTRGGTEAFF.

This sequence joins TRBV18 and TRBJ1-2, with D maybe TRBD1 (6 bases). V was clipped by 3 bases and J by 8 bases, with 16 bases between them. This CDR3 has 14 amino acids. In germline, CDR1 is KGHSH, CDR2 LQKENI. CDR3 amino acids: CASSPSGDSGGYTF. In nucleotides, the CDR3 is TGTGCCAGCTCACCGTCAGGGGACTCCGGCGGCTACACCTTC.

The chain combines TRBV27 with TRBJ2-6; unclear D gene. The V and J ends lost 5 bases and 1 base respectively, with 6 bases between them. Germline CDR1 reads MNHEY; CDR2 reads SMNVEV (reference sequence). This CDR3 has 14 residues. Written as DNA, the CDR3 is TGTGCCAGCAGTCCCTTTTCTGGGGCCAACGTCCTGACTTTC. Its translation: CASSPFSGANVLTF.

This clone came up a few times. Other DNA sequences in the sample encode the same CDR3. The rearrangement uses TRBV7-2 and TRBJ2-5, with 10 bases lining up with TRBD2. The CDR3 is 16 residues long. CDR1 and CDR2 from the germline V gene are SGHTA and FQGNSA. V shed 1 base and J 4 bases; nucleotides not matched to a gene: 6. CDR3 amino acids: CASSLGSSGRGETQYF. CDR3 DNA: TGTGCCAGCAGCTTAGGGTCCAGCGGGAGGGGAGAGACCCAGTACTTC. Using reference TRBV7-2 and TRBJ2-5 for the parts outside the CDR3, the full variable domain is GAGVSQSPSNKVTEKGKDVELRCDPISGHTALYWYRQSLGQGLEFLIYFQGNSAPDKSGLPSDRFSAERTGGSVSTLTIQRTQQEDSAVYLCASSLGSSGRGETQYFGPGTRLLVL.

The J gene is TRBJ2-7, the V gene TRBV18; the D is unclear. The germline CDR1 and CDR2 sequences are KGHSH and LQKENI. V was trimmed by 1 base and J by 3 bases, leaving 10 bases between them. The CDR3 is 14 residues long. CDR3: CASSPRLQRYEQYF. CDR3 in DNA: TGTGCCAGCTCACCACGTCTCCAGCGCTACGAGCAGTACTTC.

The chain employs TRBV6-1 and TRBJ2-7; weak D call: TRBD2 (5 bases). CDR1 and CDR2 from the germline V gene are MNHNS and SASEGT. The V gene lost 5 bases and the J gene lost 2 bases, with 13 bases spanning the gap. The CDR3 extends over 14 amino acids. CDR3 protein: CASSMGYSAYEQYF. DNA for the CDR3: TGTGCCAGCAGTATGGGTTATAGCGCCTACGAGCAGTACTTC.

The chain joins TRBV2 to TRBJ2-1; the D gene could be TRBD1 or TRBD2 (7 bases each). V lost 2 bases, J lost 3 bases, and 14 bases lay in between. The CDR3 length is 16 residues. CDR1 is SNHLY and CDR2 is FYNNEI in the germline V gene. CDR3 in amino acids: CASSERGGGGYNEQFF. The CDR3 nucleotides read TGTGCCAGCAGTGAAAGGGGAGGGGGCGGCTACAATGAGCAGTTCTTC.

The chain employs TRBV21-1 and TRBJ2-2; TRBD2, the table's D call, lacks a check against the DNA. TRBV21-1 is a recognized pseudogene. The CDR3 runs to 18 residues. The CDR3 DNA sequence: TGTGCCAGCAGCCCTCACGGAGCGGGAGGAAAGATCACCGGGGAGCTGTTTTTT. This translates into CASSPHGAGGKITGELFF.

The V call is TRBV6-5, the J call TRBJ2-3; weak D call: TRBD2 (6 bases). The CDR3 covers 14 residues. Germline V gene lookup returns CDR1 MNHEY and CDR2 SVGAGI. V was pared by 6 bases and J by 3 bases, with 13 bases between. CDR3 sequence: CASSRRAGTDTQYF. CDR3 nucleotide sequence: TGTGCCAGCAGCAGGAGGGCCGGTACAGATACGCAGTATTTT.

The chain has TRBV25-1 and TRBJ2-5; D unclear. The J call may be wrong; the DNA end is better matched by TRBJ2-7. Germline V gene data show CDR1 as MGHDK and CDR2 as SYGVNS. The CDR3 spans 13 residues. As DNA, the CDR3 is TGTGCCAGCAGTGATCGGGCGGTCAACGAGCAGTACTTC. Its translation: CASSDRAVNEQYF.

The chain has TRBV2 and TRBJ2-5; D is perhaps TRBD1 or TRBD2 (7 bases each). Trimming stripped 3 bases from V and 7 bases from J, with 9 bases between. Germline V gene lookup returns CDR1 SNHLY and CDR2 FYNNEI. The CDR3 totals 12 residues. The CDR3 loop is CASSDRGGTQYF. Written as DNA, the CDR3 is TGTGCCAGCAGTGACAGGGGGGGGACCCAGTACTTC.

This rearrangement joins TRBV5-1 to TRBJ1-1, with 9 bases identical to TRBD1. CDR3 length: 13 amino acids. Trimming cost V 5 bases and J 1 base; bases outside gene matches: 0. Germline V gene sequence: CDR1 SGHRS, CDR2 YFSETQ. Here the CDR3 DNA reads TGCGCCAGCAGGGGACAGGGGAACACTGAAGCTTTCTTT. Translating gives CASRGQGNTEAFF. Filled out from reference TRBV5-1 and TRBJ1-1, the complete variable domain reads KAGVTQTPRYLIKTRGQQVTLSCSPISGHRSVSWYQQTPGQGLQFLFEYFSETQRNKGNFPGRFSGRQFSNSRSEMNVSTLELGDSALYLCASRGQGNTEAFFGQGTRLTVV.

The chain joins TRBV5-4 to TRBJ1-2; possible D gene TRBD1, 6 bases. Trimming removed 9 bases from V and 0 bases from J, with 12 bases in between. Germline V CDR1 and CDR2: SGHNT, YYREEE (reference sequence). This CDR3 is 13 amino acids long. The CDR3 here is CATRTDANYGYTF. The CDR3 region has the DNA TGTGCCACCAGGACAGATGCTAACTATGGCTACACCTTC.

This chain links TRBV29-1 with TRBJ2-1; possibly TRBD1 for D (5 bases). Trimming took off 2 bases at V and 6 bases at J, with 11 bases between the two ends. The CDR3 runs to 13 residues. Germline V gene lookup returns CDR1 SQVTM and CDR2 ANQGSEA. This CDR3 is CSVERQGSNEQFF. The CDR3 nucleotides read TGCAGCGTTGAACGGCAGGGTTCCAATGAGCAGTTCTTC.

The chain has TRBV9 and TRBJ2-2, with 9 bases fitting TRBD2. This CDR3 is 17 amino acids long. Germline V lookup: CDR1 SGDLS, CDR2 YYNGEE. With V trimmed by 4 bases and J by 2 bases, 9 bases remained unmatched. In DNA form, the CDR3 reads TGTGCCAGCAGCTTAATGGGTAGCGGGAGTAACACCGGGGAGCTGTTTTTT. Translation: CASSLMGSGSNTGELFF.

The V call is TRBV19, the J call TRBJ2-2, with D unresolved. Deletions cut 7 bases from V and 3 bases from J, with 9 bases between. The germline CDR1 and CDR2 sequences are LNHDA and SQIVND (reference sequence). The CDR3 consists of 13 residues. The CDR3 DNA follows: TGTGCCAGTAAGGCTAGACACACCGGGGAGCTGTTTTTT. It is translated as CASKARHTGELFF. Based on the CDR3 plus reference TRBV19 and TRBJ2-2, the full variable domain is DGGITQSPKYLFRKEGQNVTLSCEQNLNHDAMYWYRQDPGQGLRLIYYSQIVNDFQKGDIAEGYSVSREKKESFPLTVTSAQKNPTAFYLCASKARHTGELFFGEGSRLTVL.

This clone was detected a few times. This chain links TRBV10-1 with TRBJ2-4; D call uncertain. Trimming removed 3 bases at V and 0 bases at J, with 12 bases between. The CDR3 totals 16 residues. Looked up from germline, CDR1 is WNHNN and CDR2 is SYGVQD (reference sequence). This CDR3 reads CASSEFRDLAKNIQYF. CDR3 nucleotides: TGCGCCAGCAGTGAATTTAGGGATCTAGCCAAAAACATTCAGTACTTC.

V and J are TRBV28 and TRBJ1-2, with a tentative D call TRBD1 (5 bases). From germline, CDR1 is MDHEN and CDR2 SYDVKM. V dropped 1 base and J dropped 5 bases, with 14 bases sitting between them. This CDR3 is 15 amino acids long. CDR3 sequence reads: CASSLFRGQLYGYTF. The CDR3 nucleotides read TGTGCCAGCAGTTTATTTAGGGGCCAACTTTATGGCTACACCTTC.

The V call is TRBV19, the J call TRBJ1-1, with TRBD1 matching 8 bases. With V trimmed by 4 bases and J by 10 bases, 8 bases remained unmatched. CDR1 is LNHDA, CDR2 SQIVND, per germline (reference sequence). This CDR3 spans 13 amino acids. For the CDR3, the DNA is TGTGCCAGTAGTAGACAGGGGCGCGGCGGAGCTTTCTTT. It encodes CASSRQGRGGAFF.